Below are 30 T cell receptor beta chains sequenced from a single sample in a study of T-cell memory formation after mild COVID-19 (dated by TCRdb to about 2021). The library was prepared using 5' RACE. The listed sequencing device is Illumina NovaSeq 6000. TCRdb itself trimmed the public reads at Q25 with fastp, ran MiXCR and retained productive beta chains. Identical CDR3 proteins give one entry, which carries the most common genes and DNA. Counted in this sample were about 130,000 distinct CDR3 sequences; more than 15% of them appeared once. 5.2% of the sample lies in the top ten. What was sequenced was PBMCs or a T cell subset sorted from them (not recorded which). The origin of the receptors is a young man who had mild COVID-19 (a few samples of this study predate the infection). The sample titles of this study are shuffled in the database, so cell type and time point are left out; the donor was told from shared clones.

The genes are TRBV7-2 and TRBJ1-1; D is undetermined. The germline V gene has CDR1 SGHTA and CDR2 FQGNSA. The CDR3 runs to 12 residues. V shed 7 bases and J shed 7 bases, with 13 bases lying between them. This CDR3 is CASTPRRIEAFF. CDR3 bases: TGTGCCAGCACCCCAAGACGTATTGAAGCTTTCTTT.

Ten or more counts support this clonotype. The V and J genes are TRBV12-3 or TRBV12-4 and TRBJ2-1, with 8 bases aligning to TRBD1. The CDR3 is 14 amino acids. The V gene end was trimmed by 7 bases and the J gene end by 5 bases; junction bases not matched to a gene: 7. The CDR3 spells CASIEGQENNEQFF. The CDR3 bases are TGTGCCAGCATCGAGGGACAGGAAAACAATGAGCAGTTCTTC.

The rearrangement joins TRBV27 to TRBJ2-2, with D perhaps TRBD2 (7 bases). Per the germline V gene, CDR1 is MNHEY and CDR2 is SMNVEV (reference sequence). With 1 base removed from V and 4 bases from J, the gap between germline ends came to 10 bases. There are 15 residues in the CDR3. Here the CDR3 reads CASSLFGGPTGELFF. As DNA, the CDR3 is TGTGCCAGCAGTTTATTCGGGGGGCCCACCGGGGAGCTGTTTTTT.

The chain has TRBV6-5 and TRBJ1-1; 7 positions match TRBD1. The CDR3 contains 17 residues. Germline CDR1 and CDR2: MNHEY and SVGAGI. Trimming cost V 5 bases and J 0 bases; bases outside gene matches: 12. The CDR3: CASSHRQGRGVNTEAFF. CDR3 DNA sequence: TGTGCCAGCAGTCATCGACAGGGAAGAGGGGTGAACACTGAAGCTTTCTTT.

This clonotype was seen a handful of times. CDR3 in DNA: TGCGCCAGCATGGCAGAGAACACCGGGGAGCTGTTTTTT. As protein: CASMAENTGELFF. The chain employs TRBV5-1 and TRBJ2-2; no firm D call. The germline V and J ends were trimmed by 6 bases and 1 base, with 7 bases remaining between them. This CDR3 has 13 amino acids. Germline V CDR1 and CDR2: SGHRS, YFSETQ.

The chain recombines TRBV9 with TRBJ1-6; 9 bases agree with TRBD1. The CDR3 covers 17 residues. In germline, CDR1 is SGDLS, CDR2 YYNGEE. Losses at the gene ends were 0 bases for V and 8 bases for J; bases not matched to a gene: 9. For the CDR3, the DNA is TGTGCCAGCAGCGTAGCCCCGGGACAGGGAGGGCATTCACCCCTCCACTTT. The encoded protein is CASSVAPGQGGHSPLHF.

The chain links TRBV3-1 to TRBJ1-3; D not resolved. CDR3 length: 15 residues. Trimming left V 3 bases short and J 5 bases short, with 14 bases between. The germline gives CDR1 LGHDT, CDR2 YNNKEL (reference sequence). CDR3 in DNA: TGTGCCAGCAGCCAGGACTCCGGGCTTCGAAACACCATATATTTT. Protein: CASSQDSGLRNTIYF.

Only a few counts were recorded for this clonotype. This chain connects TRBV18 to TRBJ2-3; D remains unclear. Germline V lookup: CDR1 KGHSH, CDR2 LQKENI. Trimming removed 0 bases at V and 7 bases at J, with 11 bases between. The CDR3 is 14 amino acids. The DNA of the CDR3 is TGTGCCAGCTCACCACCCAGCACAGATAATACGCAGTATTTT. Amino acid sequence: CASSPPSTDNTQYF.

This clonotype was observed a few times. The rearrangement links TRBV6-5 to TRBJ2-1, with D possibly matching TRBD1 (5 bases). This CDR3 has 11 residues. V was trimmed by 6 bases and J by 11 bases, leaving 11 bases between them. Germline V gene lookup returns CDR1 MNHEY and CDR2 SVGAGI. The CDR3 nucleotides are TGTGCCAGCAGCAATACAGGCCAGCAGTTCTTC. Its translation: CASSNTGQQFF.

The table lists this clonotype with a few counts. The chain has TRBV12-3 or TRBV12-4 and TRBJ1-5; D not resolved. This CDR3 spans 13 amino acids. Trimming stripped 5 bases from V and 11 bases from J, with 16 bases between. The CDR3 is CASSDPGRPAQHF. CDR3 DNA sequence: TGTGCCAGCAGTGACCCCGGGCGGCCCGCCCAGCATTTT.

The chain is built from TRBV19 and TRBJ2-1, with D possibly being TRBD2 (7 bases). The V gene lost 6 bases and the J gene lost 7 bases, with 13 bases spanning the gap. CDR3 size: 13 residues. Germline V gives CDR1 LNHDA, CDR2 SQIVND (reference sequence). The CDR3 spells CASRRGGLNEQFF. As DNA, the CDR3 is TGTGCCAGTAGGAGGGGGGGTCTAAATGAGCAGTTCTTC.

The table lists this clonotype with a few counts. The CDR3 reads CASSPGQGFNEQFF. The DNA of the CDR3 is TGCGCCAGCAGCCCGGGACAGGGTTTCAATGAGCAGTTCTTC. The rearrangement uses TRBV5-1 and TRBJ2-1; TRBD1 matches at 9 bases. The V gene's germline CDR1 is SGHRS and CDR2 YFSETQ. This CDR3 spans 14 amino acids. Unmatched junction bases numbered 5, after V lost 4 bases and J lost 6 bases.

The V and J genes are TRBV2 and TRBJ1-6; D unresolved. The germline V and J ends were trimmed by 3 bases and 7 bases, with 10 bases remaining between them. In germline, CDR1 is SNHLY, CDR2 FYNNEI. The CDR3 consists of 14 residues. The DNA of the CDR3 is TGTGCCAGCAGTGATATGGTTAGGAATTCACCCCTCCACTTT. Translation gives CASSDMVRNSPLHF.

The gene calls are TRBV5-1 and TRBJ2-5; 7 nucleotides match TRBD1. The trim removed 3 bases at V and 4 bases at J, leaving 6 bases unmatched. This CDR3 contains 14 residues. Germline V gene data show CDR1 as SGHRS and CDR2 as YFSETQ. The CDR3 loop reads CASSWTTGAETQYF. CDR3 nucleotide sequence: TGCGCCAGCAGCTGGACCACAGGGGCAGAGACCCAGTACTTC.

This chain links TRBV7-3 with TRBJ2-1; 10 nucleotides match TRBD2. Germline V lookup: CDR1 SGHTA, CDR2 FQGTGA. The CDR3 contains 15 residues. V was clipped by 5 bases and J by 3 bases; unmatched bases: 4. Here the CDR3 reads CASSEGTSVYNEQFF. As DNA, the CDR3 is TGTGCCAGCAGCGAGGGGACTAGCGTCTACAATGAGCAGTTCTTC.

V usage is TRBV18 and J usage is TRBJ1-1; D gene ambiguous. The CDR3 length is 13 residues. V lost 4 bases and J 6 bases, leaving 12 bases between the germline ends. Germline assignment: CDR1 KGHSH and CDR2 LQKENI. The CDR3: CASSLGLGAEAFF. The CDR3 DNA reads as TGTGCCAGCTCACTGGGTTTGGGCGCTGAAGCTTTCTTT.

This sequence joins TRBV7-8 and TRBJ2-7; D is perhaps TRBD1 (6 bases). CDR1 SGHVS and CDR2 FQNEAQ come from the germline V gene. This CDR3 has 14 residues. V shed 1 base and J shed 3 bases, with 10 bases lying between them. CDR3 loop: CASSLGGDNYEQYF. In DNA form, the CDR3 reads TGTGCCAGCAGCTTAGGTGGGGACAACTACGAGCAGTACTTC. Full variable domain (remainder filled in from reference TRBV7-8 and TRBJ2-7): GAGVSQSPRYKVAKRGQDVALRCDPISGHVSLFWYQQALGQGPEFLTYFQNEAQLDKSGLPSDRFFAERPEGSVSTLKIQRTQQEDSAVYLCASSLGGDNYEQYFGPGTRLTVT.

This clonotype was seen repeatedly, ten times or more. The chain has TRBV15 and TRBJ2-5; D might be TRBD2 (5 bases). Germline lookup yields CDR1 LNHNV and CDR2 YYDKDF (reference sequence). The CDR3 spans 15 residues. V was clipped by 4 bases and J by 5 bases, with 17 bases between them. The CDR3 sequence is CATSNQFSPGETQYF. For the CDR3, the DNA is TGTGCCACCAGCAATCAGTTTTCCCCGGGGGAGACCCAGTACTTC.

The chain has TRBV10-3 and TRBJ2-1; TRBD2 agrees at 8 bases. V was pared by 8 bases and J by 0 bases, with 0 bases of the junction left unmatched. CDR3 length equals 13 residues. Germline V gene lookup returns CDR1 ENHRY and CDR2 SYGVKD. The CDR3 reads CAIAGGSYNEQFF. CDR3 DNA: TGTGCCATCGCGGGGGGCTCCTACAATGAGCAGTTCTTC.

This clonotype was detected ten times or more. The chain joins TRBV29-1 to TRBJ1-1; D ambiguous. The CDR3 consists of 14 residues. V was cut by 6 bases and J by 3 bases, with 17 bases left in between. Per germline, CDR1 SQVTM and CDR2 ANQGSEA. The CDR3 bases are TGCAGCGTCCACATTGGAGGGAGGGACACTGAAGCTTTCTTT. This gives the protein CSVHIGGRDTEAFF.

This clonotype turned up a few times. V is TRBV6-2 or TRBV6-3 and J is TRBJ2-5; D is possibly TRBD1 (5 bases). Germline V CDR1 and CDR2: MNHEY, SVGEGT. The CDR3 is made up of 14 amino acids. The V end lost 0 bases, the J end lost 5 bases, and 10 bases lay between the germline ends. The DNA for the CDR3 is TGTGCCAGCAGTTACTCGGGGCGGCAGGAGACCCAGTACTTC. This gives the protein CASSYSGRQETQYF.

This clonotype was detected many times. The genes are TRBV24-1 and TRBJ2-2; D remains ambiguous. This CDR3 spans 17 amino acids. Germline V gene data show CDR1 as KGHDR and CDR2 as SFDVKD. Trimming took off 4 bases at V and 1 base at J, with 15 bases between the two ends. The CDR3 DNA reads TGTGCCACCAGTGACTCTGGGTGGCTTAGGAACACCGGGGAGCTGTTTTTT. Protein: CATSDSGWLRNTGELFF.

The chain carries TRBV6-5 and TRBJ1-2; 10 positions match TRBD1. The V and J ends lost 6 bases and 4 bases, in that order; junction bases with no gene match: 5. CDR3 size: 14 residues. Germline CDR1 and CDR2: MNHEY and SVGAGI. CDR3 nucleotide sequence: TGTGCCAGCAGGACAGGGGGCGCGGGCTATGGCTACACCTTC. Protein: CASRTGGAGYGYTF.

This clonotype was detected a few times. The rearrangement links TRBV20-1 to TRBJ1-5; 9 bases align to TRBD1. The CDR3 spans 16 residues. The J segment lost 2 bases and the V segment lost 6 bases, leaving 11 bases of the junction unmatched. Germline V gives CDR1 DFQATT, CDR2 SNEGSKA (reference sequence). CDR3: CSAGTGNRGGNQPQHF. As DNA, the CDR3 is TGCAGTGCGGGGACAGGGAATAGAGGCGGCAATCAGCCCCAGCATTTT.

The rearrangement joins TRBV5-1 to TRBJ2-3, with D perhaps TRBD1 (6 bases). The CDR3 is 15 residues long. CDR1 is SGHRS, CDR2 YFSETQ, per germline. V was cut by 2 bases and J by 4 bases, with 14 bases left in between. The CDR3 region is CASSFQAGVADTQYF. DNA of the CDR3: TGCGCCAGCAGCTTTCAGGCAGGGGTTGCAGATACGCAGTATTTT.

This chain joins TRBV12-3 or TRBV12-4 and TRBJ2-1; D gene ambiguous. This CDR3 contains 12 residues. V was clipped by 8 bases and J by 8 bases, with 13 bases between them. The chain's CDR3 is CASGGRADEQFF. The CDR3 DNA sequence: TGTGCCAGCGGTGGACGGGCCGATGAGCAGTTCTTC.

This clonotype was seen a handful of times. CDR3 in DNA: TGTGCCAGCAGCGATTATACCAGGGTGGGCTACACCTTC. Encoded protein: CASSDYTRVGYTF. The genes are TRBV7-6 and TRBJ1-2; tentatively, D is TRBD1 (5 bases). Germline CDR1 is SGHVS and CDR2 is FNYEAQ. The CDR3 has 13 amino acids. V was clipped by 5 bases and J by 8 bases, with 15 bases between them.

This chain joins TRBV5-5 and TRBJ2-1, with 10 bases identical to TRBD1. There are 13 residues in the CDR3. The junction had 2 bases not matched to a gene; V was cut back by 3 bases and J by 8 bases. The germline gives CDR1 SGHKS, CDR2 YYEKEE (reference sequence). The DNA for the CDR3 is TGTGCCAGCAGCTCCGGGACAGGGGATGAGCAGTTCTTC. Protein sequence: CASSSGTGDEQFF.

V is TRBV7-2 and J is TRBJ2-1; the match to TRBD2 covers 14 bases. This CDR3 has 13 amino acids. Trimming cost V 5 bases and J 9 bases; bases outside gene matches: 0. CDR1 SGHTA and CDR2 FQGNSA come from the germline V gene. The CDR3 loop is CASSGLAGGEQFF. The CDR3 DNA reads as TGTGCCAGCAGCGGACTAGCGGGGGGTGAGCAGTTCTTC.

This clonotype was seen ten or more times. The rearrangement joins TRBV4-2 to TRBJ2-1; 7 bases are shared with TRBD1. The CDR3 is 16 amino acids. The trim removed 1 base at V and 6 bases at J, leaving 9 bases unmatched. Germline loops: CDR1 LGHNA, CDR2 YNFKEQ. The CDR3 DNA sequence: TGTGCCAGCAGCCAAGGATCCCTCAGGGGGACCAATGAGCAGTTCTTC. Protein: CASSQGSLRGTNEQFF.